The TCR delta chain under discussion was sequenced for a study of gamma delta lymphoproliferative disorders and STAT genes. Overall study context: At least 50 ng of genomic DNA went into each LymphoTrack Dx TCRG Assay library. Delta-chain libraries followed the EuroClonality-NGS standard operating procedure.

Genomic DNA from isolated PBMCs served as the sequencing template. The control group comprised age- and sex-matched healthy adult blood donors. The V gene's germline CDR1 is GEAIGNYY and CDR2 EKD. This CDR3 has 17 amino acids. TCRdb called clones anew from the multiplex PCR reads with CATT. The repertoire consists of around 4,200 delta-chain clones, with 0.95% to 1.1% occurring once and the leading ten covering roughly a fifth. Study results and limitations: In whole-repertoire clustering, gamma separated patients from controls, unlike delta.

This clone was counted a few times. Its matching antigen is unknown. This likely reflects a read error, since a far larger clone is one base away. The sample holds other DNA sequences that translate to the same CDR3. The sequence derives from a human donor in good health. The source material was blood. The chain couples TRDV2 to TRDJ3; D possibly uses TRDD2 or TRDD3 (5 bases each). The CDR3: CACDTVEGSWDTRQMFF. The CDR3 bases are TGTGCCTGTGACACCGTGGAGGGTTCCTGGGACACCCGACAAATGTTTTTC.